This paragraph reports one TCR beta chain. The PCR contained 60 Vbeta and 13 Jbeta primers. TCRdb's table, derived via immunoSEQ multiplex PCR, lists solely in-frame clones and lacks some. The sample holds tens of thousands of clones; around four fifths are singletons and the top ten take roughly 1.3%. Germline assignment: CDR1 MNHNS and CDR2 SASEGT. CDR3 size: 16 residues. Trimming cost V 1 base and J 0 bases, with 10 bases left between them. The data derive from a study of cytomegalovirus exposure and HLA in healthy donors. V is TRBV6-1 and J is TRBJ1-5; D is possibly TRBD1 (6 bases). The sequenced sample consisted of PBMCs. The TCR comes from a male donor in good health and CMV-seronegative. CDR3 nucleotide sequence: TGTGCCAGCAGTGAAGTGGGACATTATAGCAATCAGCCCCAGCATTTT. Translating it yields CASSEVGHYSNQPQHF.